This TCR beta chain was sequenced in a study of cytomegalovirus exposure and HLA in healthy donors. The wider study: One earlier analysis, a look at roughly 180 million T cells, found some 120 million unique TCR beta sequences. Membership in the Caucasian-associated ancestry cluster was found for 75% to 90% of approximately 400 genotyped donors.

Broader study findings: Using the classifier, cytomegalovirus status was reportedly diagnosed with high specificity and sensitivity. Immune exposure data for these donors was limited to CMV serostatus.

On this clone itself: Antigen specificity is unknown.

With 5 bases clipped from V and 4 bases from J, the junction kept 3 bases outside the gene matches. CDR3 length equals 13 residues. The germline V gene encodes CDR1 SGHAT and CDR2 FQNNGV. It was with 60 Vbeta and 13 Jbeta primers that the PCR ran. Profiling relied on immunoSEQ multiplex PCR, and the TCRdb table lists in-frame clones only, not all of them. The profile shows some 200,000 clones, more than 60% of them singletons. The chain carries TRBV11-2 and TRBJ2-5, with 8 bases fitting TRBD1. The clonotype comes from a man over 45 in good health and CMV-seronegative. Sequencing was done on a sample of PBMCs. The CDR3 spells CASSPDRGETQYF. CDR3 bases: TGTGCCAGCAGCCCCGACAGGGGAGAGACCCAGTACTTC. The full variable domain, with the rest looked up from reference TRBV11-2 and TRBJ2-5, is EAGVAQSPRYKIIEKRQSVAFWCNPISGHATLYWYQQILGQGPKLLIQFQNNGVVDDSQLPKDRFSAERLKGVDSTLKIQPAKLEDSAVYLCASSPDRGETQYFGPGTRLLVL.